These 14 T cell receptor beta chains originate from one sample sequenced in a study of OX40 agonist ivuxolimab in advanced cancers. The table came from immunoSEQ multiplex PCR; TCRdb's copy has only in-frame clones and leaves some out. In the table there are around 93,000 clones, more than 75% of which are singletons. The starting material was CD4+ or CD8+ T cells sorted from blood, obtained in a trial of the OX40 agonist ivuxolimab. These receptors all come from an adult with an advanced solid tumor such as melanoma, head and neck, liver or kidney cancer.

This clone occurred once. This chain joins TRBV7-2 and TRBJ2-1; no clear D gene. The germline V and J ends were trimmed by 2 bases and 10 bases, with 9 bases remaining between them. CDR1 is SGHTA and CDR2 is FQGNSA in the germline V gene. The CDR3 totals 12 residues. The CDR3 region is CASSLINGEQFF. CDR3 sequence (DNA): TGTGCCAGCAGCTTAATTAATGGGGAGCAGTTCTTC.

The chain employs TRBV7-9 and TRBJ1-5, with 8 bases lining up with TRBD1. V trimming: 1 base; J trimming: 7 bases; junction bases outside the gene matches: 3. Germline V gene lookup returns CDR1 SEHNR and CDR2 FQNEAQ (reference sequence). CDR3 length: 14 amino acids. CDR3 coding DNA: TGTGCCAGCAGCTTAGGCGGACAGGGCCAGCCCCAGCATTTT. This sequence encodes CASSLGGQGQPQHF. Full variable domain (outside the CDR3, taken from reference TRBV7-9 and TRBJ1-5): DTGVSQNPRHKITKRGQNVTFRCDPISEHNRLYWYRQTLGQGPEFLTYFQNEAQLEKSRLLSDRFSAERPKGSFSTLEIQRTEQGDSAMYLCASSLGGQGQPQHFGDGTRLSIL.

The J gene is TRBJ1-2, the V gene TRBV5-1; D remains ambiguous. The CDR3 spans 13 residues. Germline V gene sequence: CDR1 SGHRS, CDR2 YFSETQ. V shed 2 bases and J shed 4 bases, with 9 bases lying between them. In DNA, the CDR3 is TGCGCCAGCAGCTTCGGTTCTGGCTATGGCTACACCTTC. It yields the protein CASSFGSGYGYTF.

This clone has just a few counts. V gene TRBV2 combines with J gene TRBJ2-2; 9 bases are shared with TRBD1. The germline V gene encodes CDR1 SNHLY and CDR2 FYNNEI. This CDR3 comprises 15 residues. The V and J ends lost 7 bases and 5 bases, in that order; junction bases with no gene match: 8. CDR3 DNA: TGTGCCAGCAAACCCGGACAGGGGTTTACCGGGGAGCTGTTTTTT. Translation gives CASKPGQGFTGELFF.

The CDR3 DNA is TGTGCCAGCAGCTTATCCGGACGTACTAATGAAAAACTGTTTTTT. Protein: CASSLSGRTNEKLFF. The rearrangement joins TRBV5-4 to TRBJ1-4; D remains ambiguous. Per the germline V gene, CDR1 is SGHNT and CDR2 is YYREEE (reference sequence). The ends were cut back, 2 bases at V and 2 bases at J, with 10 bases in the middle. The CDR3 length is 15 residues.

V usage is TRBV6-1 and J usage is TRBJ2-7; TRBD1 matches 12 bases. The CDR3 length is 13 residues. V trimming: 7 bases; J trimming: 7 bases; junction bases outside the gene matches: 5. The germline V gene has CDR1 MNHNS and CDR2 SASEGT. CDR3 loop: CASKGQGAREQYF. The CDR3 bases are TGTGCCAGCAAGGGACAGGGGGCCAGGGAGCAGTACTTC.

The rearrangement joins TRBV21-1 to TRBJ1-5. TRBV21-1 has pseudogene status. This CDR3 region has 20 residues. CDR3 region: CASRKEVVGGSVGSNQPQHF. CDR3 coding DNA: TGTGCCAGCAGAAAAGAAGTCGTAGGGGGGTCGGTCGGTAGCAATCAGCCCCAGCATTTT.

This chain uses TRBV19 with TRBJ2-5; D possibly corresponds to TRBD1 (6 bases). Germline loops: CDR1 LNHDA, CDR2 SQIVND (reference sequence). This CDR3 has 14 residues. V shed 10 bases and J shed 1 base, with 16 bases lying between them. The CDR3 loop reads CATATLGAQETQYF. Written as DNA, the CDR3 is TGTGCCACCGCCACCTTGGGGGCCCAAGAGACCCAGTACTTC.

This rearrangement joins TRBV2 to TRBJ2-1, with 11 bases fitting TRBD2. The CDR3 has 14 residues. Germline V lookup: CDR1 SNHLY, CDR2 FYNNEI. The V and J ends lost 6 bases and 12 bases, in that order; junction bases with no gene match: 10. CDR3 sequence: CASSFSGREAVQFF. CDR3 nucleotide sequence: TGTGCCAGCAGCTTTAGCGGGAGGGAGGCAGTGCAGTTCTTC.

This sequence joins TRBV11-2 and TRBJ1-2; a possible D gene is TRBD1 (6 bases). Germline loops: CDR1 SGHAT, CDR2 FQNNGV. V lost 6 bases to trimming and J lost 0 bases, with 11 bases between them. The CDR3 is 14 amino acids. The CDR3: CASRKKGANYGYTF. For the CDR3, the DNA is TGTGCCAGCAGAAAAAAGGGGGCTAACTATGGCTACACCTTC.

A single count supports this clone. The V gene is TRBV5-1, the J gene TRBJ2-5; 8 bases are shared with TRBD1. Germline V gene data show CDR1 as SGHRS and CDR2 as YFSETQ. J lost 1 base, V lost 0 bases, and 2 bases had no gene match. The CDR3 totals 15 residues. The CDR3 DNA is TGCGCCAGCAGCTTGGCAGGGGGCATCCAAGAGACCCAGTACTTC. Residues: CASSLAGGIQETQYF.

The gene calls are TRBV5-6 and TRBJ2-1; D call uncertain. CDR1 SGHDT and CDR2 YYEEEE come from the germline V gene. V gave up 4 bases and J gave up 0 bases, with 11 bases separating them. The CDR3 is 15 amino acids. The CDR3 nucleotides read TGTGCCAGCAGCCCTCTGTCGAGCTCCTACAATGAGCAGTTCTTC. Protein: CASSPLSSSYNEQFF.

This chain uses TRBV13 with TRBJ2-2; a weak D match, TRBD2 (6 bases). Trimming pared 2 bases from V and 1 base from J, leaving 8 bases between. Per the germline V gene, CDR1 is PRHDT and CDR2 is FYEKMQ (reference sequence). The length of the CDR3 is 15 residues. The CDR3 here is CASSLPSENTGELFF. The CDR3 DNA reads as TGTGCCAGCAGCTTACCTAGCGAGAACACCGGGGAGCTGTTTTTT.

The chain joins TRBV4-2 to TRBJ1-1, with D perhaps TRBD1 (5 bases). The CDR3 is 16 amino acids. The germline V gene has CDR1 LGHNA and CDR2 YNFKEQ. The V end was cut by 2 bases, the J end by 0 bases, with 13 bases between. CDR3 nucleotides: TGTGCCAGCAGCCAACGGCTGACAGCGATGAACACTGAAGCTTTCTTT. Translated, it gives CASSQRLTAMNTEAFF.